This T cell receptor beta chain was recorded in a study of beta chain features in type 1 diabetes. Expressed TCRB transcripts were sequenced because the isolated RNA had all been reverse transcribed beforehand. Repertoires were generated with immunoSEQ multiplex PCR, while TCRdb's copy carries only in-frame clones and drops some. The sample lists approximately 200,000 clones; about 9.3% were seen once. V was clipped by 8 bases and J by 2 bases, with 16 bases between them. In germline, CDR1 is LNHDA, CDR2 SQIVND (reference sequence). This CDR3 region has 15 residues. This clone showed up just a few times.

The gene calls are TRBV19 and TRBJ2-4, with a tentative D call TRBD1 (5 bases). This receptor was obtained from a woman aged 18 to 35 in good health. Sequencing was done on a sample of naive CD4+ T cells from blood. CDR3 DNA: TGTGCCAGTCCCGGTTCGACAGCAACCAAAAACATTCAGTACTTC. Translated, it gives CASPGSTATKNIQYF.